This T cell receptor (beta chain) was sequenced for a study of blood T cell repertoires in COVID-19. Study summary: Samples taken during acute and convalescent COVID-19 were collected in the United States, Italy and Spain. Sources were T cells, B-cell-depleted T cells, or PBMCs; the material itself was cDNA or gDNA.

In the original workflow: Amplified reference gene primers provided the basis for estimating nucleated cell counts. The protocol was immunoSEQ multiplex PCR, while the TCRdb copy is restricted to in-frame clones and leaves out a portion. The V and J calls and the clone size are those of that table, but D and trimming were determined from the DNA. Here the sample spans approximately 68,000 clones, 82% being singletons. The CDR3 length is 14 residues. Germline V gives CDR1 LNHDA, CDR2 SQIVND (reference sequence). The V and J ends lost 7 bases and 6 bases, in that order; junction bases with no gene match: 10.

The sequence came from a human donor in a cohort sampled during active COVID-19. The chain carries TRBV19 and TRBJ1-2; 8 positions agree with TRBD1. The sample taken for sequencing was peripheral blood. The CDR3 DNA reads as TGTGCCAGTAACCCCGGGACAGGTCTTCATGGCTACACCTTC. This gives the protein CASNPGTGLHGYTF.